This T cell receptor beta chain was identified during a study of CD8 T cells in Susac syndrome. RNA, at about 0.45 to 1 ug, was reverse transcribed with random hexamers. TCRdb re-called the immunoSEQ multiplex PCR reads through MiXCR, storing one row per CDR3 protein. The profile shows about 120,000 distinct CDR3 sequences, 95% to 96% of them singletons. The CDR3 has 15 amino acids. Deletions cut 3 bases from V and 0 bases from J, with 10 bases between. Germline V lookup: CDR1 MNHEY, CDR2 SMNVEV (reference sequence). The genes are TRBV27 and TRBJ2-3; D unclear. The receptor's source is a human donor with Susac syndrome. The sequencing input was CD4+ T cells from PBMCs. CDR3 loop: CASSFKWSSTDTQYF. Written as DNA, the CDR3 is TGTGCCAGCAGTTTTAAGTGGTCTAGCACAGATACGCAGTATTTT.